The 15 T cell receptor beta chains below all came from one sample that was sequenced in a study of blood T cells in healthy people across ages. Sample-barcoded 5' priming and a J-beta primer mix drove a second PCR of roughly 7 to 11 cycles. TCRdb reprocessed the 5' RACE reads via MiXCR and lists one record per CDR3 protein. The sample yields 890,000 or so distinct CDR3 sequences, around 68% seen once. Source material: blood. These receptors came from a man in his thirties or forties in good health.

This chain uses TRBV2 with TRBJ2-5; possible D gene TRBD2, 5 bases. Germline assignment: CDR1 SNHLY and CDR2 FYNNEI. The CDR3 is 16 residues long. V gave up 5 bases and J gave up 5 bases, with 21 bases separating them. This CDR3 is CASSRMSGSSRETQYF. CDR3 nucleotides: TGTGCCAGCAGTCGAATGTCGGGGAGTTCAAGGGAGACCCAGTACTTC.

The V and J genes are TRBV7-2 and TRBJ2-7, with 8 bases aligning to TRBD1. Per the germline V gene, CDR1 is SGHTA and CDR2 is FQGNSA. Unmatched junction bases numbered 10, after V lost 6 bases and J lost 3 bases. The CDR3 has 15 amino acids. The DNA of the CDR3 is TGTGCCAGCAGTTCGTCAGGGGGCGCGGTCTACGAGCAGTACTTC. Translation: CASSSSGGAVYEQYF.

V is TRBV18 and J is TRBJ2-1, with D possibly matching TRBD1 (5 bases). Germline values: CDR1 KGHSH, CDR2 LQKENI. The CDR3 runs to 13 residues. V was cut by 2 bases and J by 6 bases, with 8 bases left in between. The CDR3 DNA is TGTGCCAGCTCACCAATAGGGGTCAATGAGCAGTTCTTC. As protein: CASSPIGVNEQFF.

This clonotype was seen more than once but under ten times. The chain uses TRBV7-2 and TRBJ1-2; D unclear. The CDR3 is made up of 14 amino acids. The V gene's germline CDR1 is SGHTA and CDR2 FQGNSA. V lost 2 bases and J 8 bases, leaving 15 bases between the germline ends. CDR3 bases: TGTGCCAGCAGCTTACGGACCAGGCCTCGGGGCTACACCTTC. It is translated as CASSLRTRPRGYTF. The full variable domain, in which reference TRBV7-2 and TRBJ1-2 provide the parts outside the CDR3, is GAGVSQSPSNKVTEKGKDVELRCDPISGHTALYWYRQSLGQGLEFLIYFQGNSAPDKSGLPSDRFSAERTGGSVSTLTIQRTQQEDSAVYLCASSLRTRPRGYTFGSGTRLTVV.

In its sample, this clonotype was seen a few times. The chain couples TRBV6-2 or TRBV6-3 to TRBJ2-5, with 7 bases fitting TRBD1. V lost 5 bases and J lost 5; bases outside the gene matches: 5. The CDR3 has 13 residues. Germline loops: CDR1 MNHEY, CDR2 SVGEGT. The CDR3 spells CASSTDRRETQYF. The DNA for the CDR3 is TGTGCCAGCAGTACGGACAGGAGGGAGACCCAGTACTTC.

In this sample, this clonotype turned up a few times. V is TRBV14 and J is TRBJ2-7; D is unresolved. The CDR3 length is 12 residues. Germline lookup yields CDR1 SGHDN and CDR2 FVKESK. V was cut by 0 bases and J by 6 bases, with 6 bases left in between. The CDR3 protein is CASSQDRAEQYF. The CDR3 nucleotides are TGTGCCAGCAGCCAAGATCGGGCCGAGCAGTACTTC.

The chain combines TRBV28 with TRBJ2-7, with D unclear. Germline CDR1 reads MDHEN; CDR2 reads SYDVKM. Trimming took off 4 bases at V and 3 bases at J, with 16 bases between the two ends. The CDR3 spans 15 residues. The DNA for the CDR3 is TGTGCCAGCAGTTCGGACGTGGGTCTTAGCTACGAGCAGTACTTC. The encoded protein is CASSSDVGLSYEQYF.

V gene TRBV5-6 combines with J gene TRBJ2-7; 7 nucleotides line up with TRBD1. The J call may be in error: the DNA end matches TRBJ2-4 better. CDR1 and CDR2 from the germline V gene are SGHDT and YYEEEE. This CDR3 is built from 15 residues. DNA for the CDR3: TGTGCCAGCAGACTGACAGGGAACGACAAAAACATTCAGTACTTC. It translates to CASRLTGNDKNIQYF.

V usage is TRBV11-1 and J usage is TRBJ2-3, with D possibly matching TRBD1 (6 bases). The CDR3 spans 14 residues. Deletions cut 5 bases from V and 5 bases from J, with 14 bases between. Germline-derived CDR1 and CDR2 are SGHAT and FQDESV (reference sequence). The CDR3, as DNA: TGTGCCAGCAGCCCCCGGGACAAGGAAGATACGCAGTATTTT. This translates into CASSPRDKEDTQYF.

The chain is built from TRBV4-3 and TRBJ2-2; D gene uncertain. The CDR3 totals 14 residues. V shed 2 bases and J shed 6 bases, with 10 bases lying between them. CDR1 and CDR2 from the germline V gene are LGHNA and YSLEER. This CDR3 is CASSQIWVSGELFF. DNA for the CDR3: TGCGCCAGCAGCCAAATTTGGGTCTCCGGGGAGCTGTTTTTT.

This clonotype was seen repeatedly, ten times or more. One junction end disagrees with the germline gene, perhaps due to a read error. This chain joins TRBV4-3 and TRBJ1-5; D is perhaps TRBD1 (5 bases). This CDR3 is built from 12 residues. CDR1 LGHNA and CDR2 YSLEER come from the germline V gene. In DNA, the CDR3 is TGTGCCAGCAGCCAAGGGGATCAGCCCCAGCATTTT. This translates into CASSQGDQPQHF.

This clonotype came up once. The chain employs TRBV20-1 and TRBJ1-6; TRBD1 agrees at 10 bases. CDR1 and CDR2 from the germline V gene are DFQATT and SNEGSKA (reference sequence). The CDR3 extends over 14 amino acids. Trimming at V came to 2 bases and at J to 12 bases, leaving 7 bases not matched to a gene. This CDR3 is CSARIRTGGGPLHF. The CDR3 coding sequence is TGCAGTGCTAGAATCCGGACAGGGGGAGGACCCCTCCACTTT.

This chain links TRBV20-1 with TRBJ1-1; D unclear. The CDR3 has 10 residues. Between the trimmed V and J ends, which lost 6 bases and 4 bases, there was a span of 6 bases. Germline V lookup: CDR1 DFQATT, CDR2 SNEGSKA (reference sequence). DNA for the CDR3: TGCAGTGCGAGACTCACTGAAGCTTTCTTT. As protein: CSARLTEAFF.

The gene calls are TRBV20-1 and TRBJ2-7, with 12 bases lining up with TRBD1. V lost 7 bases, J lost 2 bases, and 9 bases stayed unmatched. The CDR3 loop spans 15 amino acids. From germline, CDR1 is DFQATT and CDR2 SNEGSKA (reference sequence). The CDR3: CSVILGTGGTYEQYF. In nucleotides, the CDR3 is TGCAGTGTCATTCTCGGGACAGGGGGCACCTACGAGCAGTACTTC.

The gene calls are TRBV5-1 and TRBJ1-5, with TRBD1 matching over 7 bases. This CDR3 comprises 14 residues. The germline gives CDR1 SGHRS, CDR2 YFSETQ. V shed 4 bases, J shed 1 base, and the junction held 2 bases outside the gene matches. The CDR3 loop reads CASSVTGSNQPQHF. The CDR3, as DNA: TGCGCCAGCAGCGTGACAGGGAGCAATCAGCCCCAGCATTTT.